The clone carrying this TCR beta chain was detected once. The study ran its PCR with 60 Vbeta and 13 Jbeta primers. Sequenced by immunoSEQ multiplex PCR; TCRdb stores in-frame clones only, minus some. The sample includes 150,000 to 200,000 clones, roughly 77% of them seen just once. V lost 3 bases and J lost 10, with 15 bases in between. CDR1 is MNHNS and CDR2 is SASEGT in the germline V gene. The CDR3 has 13 amino acids. This sample is drawn from a study of cytomegalovirus exposure and HLA in healthy donors. V gene TRBV6-1 combines with J gene TRBJ1-1; TRBD1 is a possible D gene (5 bases). Source material: PBMCs. This clonotype was sampled from a woman younger than 45 in good health and CMV-seronegative. CDR3 loop: CASSDAVKTAAFF. The DNA for the CDR3 is TGTGCCAGCAGTGACGCTGTAAAGACAGCAGCTTTCTTT.